This is a list of T cell receptor beta chains from one sample in a study of beta chain features in type 1 diabetes. Here immunoSEQ multiplex PCR was the method, and the copy in TCRdb shows in-frame clones only, minus some. The data show 250,000 to 300,000 clones, roughly 25% seen once. Sequenced material: naive CD4+ T cells from blood. These TCRs come from a woman in her 30s with type 1 diabetes. CDR3s include the opening cysteine and the closing phenylalanine or tryptophan. A D gene is named only where the DNA matches it firmly. Part of the rows lack a size; the others show once, few, many or a class for expanded clones.

cdr3_aa | cdr3_nt | j_call | clone_size | d_call | cdr3_length | v_call
CASSHSYTQYF | TGTGCCAGCAGCCATTCGTATACGCAGTATTTT | TRBJ2-3 | . | . | 11 | TRBV14
CASRTPGQYNEQFF | TGTGCCAGCAGGACTCCGGGACAGTACAATGAGCAGTTCTTC | TRBJ2-1 | . | TRBD1 | 14 | TRBV2
CSVELGGTDTQYF | TGCAGCGTTGAACTCGGTGGCACAGATACGCAGTATTTT | TRBJ2-3 | few | . | 13 | TRBV29-1
CASSVSGGNNEQFF | TGTGCCAGCAGCGTAAGCGGGGGGAACAATGAGCAGTTCTTC | TRBJ2-1 | few | TRBD2 | 14 | TRBV9
CASSTPNWREGRDEQYF | TGTGCCAGCAGCACCCCAAATTGGCGGGAGGGTCGGGACGAGCAGTACTTC | TRBJ2-7 | . | TRBD2 | 17 | TRBV7-9
CASRGTSGRTDTQYF | TGCGCCAGCCGGGGGACTAGCGGGAGGACAGATACGCAGTATTTT | TRBJ2-3 | . | TRBD2 | 15 | TRBV4-1
CASSSPGQGIGETQYF | TGTGCCAGCAGCTCGCCGGGACAGGGAATAGGGGAGACCCAGTACTTC | TRBJ2-5 | . | TRBD1 | 16 | TRBV5-4
CSVGGLAGWSSYNEQFF | TGCAGCGTGGGGGGACTAGCGGGTTGGAGCTCCTACAATGAGCAGTTCTTC | TRBJ2-1 | . | TRBD2 | 17 | TRBV29-1
CSASGQETQYF | TGCAGTGCTAGCGGTCAAGAGACCCAGTACTTC | TRBJ2-5 | . | . | 11 | TRBV20-1
CASSLSDTQYF | TGTGCCAGCAGCCTTTCAGATACGCAGTATTTT | TRBJ2-3 | few | . | 11 | TRBV5-6
CASKLAYGANVLTF | TGTGCCAGCAAGCTAGCGTACGGGGCCAACGTCCTGACTTTC | TRBJ2-6 | . | . | 14 | TRBV5-4
CASSAGQSETQYF | TGTGCCAGCAGCGCGGGACAGTCAGAGACCCAGTACTTC | TRBJ2-5 | . | TRBD1 | 13 | TRBV9
CASSQRGDTQYF | TGCGCCAGCTCCCAGCGGGGGGATACGCAGTATTTT | TRBJ2-3 | . | TRBD2 | 12 | TRBV5-1
CASSPRTGSSYEQYF | TGTGCCAGCTCACCCCGGACAGGAAGCTCCTACGAGCAGTACTTC | TRBJ2-7 | . | TRBD1 | 15 | TRBV18
CAWGRIREPQHF | TGTGCCTGGGGCAGAATCCGGGAGCCCCAGCATTTT | TRBJ1-5 | . | . | 12 | TRBV30
CASSGEGQGRKAFF | TGTGCCAGCAGTGGGGAAGGACAGGGTCGGAAAGCTTTCTTT | TRBJ1-1 | . | TRBD1 | 14 | TRBV6-1
CSVVRATQYF | TGCAGCGTTGTCAGGGCTACGCAGTATTTT | TRBJ2-3 | . | . | 10 | TRBV29-1
CASSLEEVPDTQYF | TGTGCCAGCAGCTTGGAGGAGGTTCCAGATACGCAGTATTTT | TRBJ2-3 | . | . | 14 | TRBV5-4
CASSTPRTGGRNEQFF | TGTGCCAGCAGTACCCCCCGGACAGGGGGTCGGAATGAGCAGTTCTTC | TRBJ2-1 | few | TRBD1 | 16 | TRBV27
CASSAGGGYLGGYTF | TGTGCCAGCAGCGCCGGCGGGGGGTACCTCGGTGGCTACACCTTC | TRBJ1-2 | few | . | 15 | TRBV7-9
CASSVATWRGYGYTF | TGTGCCAGCAGCGTAGCTACATGGCGGGGATATGGCTACACCTTC | TRBJ1-2 | . | . | 15 | TRBV9
CAWNRDRDQPQHF | TGTGCCTGGAACAGGGACCGTGATCAGCCCCAGCATTTT | TRBJ1-5 | few | . | 13 | TRBV30
CASSQVIGQGSDWFF | TGCGCCAGCAGCCAAGTAATTGGACAGGGTTCCGATTGGTTCTTT | TRBJ1-1 | few | TRBD1 | 15 | TRBV4-1
CAWRLFNEQFF | TGTGCCTGGAGACTCTTCAATGAGCAGTTCTTC | TRBJ2-1 | . | . | 11 | TRBV30
CSAVPGGGYTDTQYF | TGCAGCGCAGTTCCGGGCGGGGGATACACAGATACGCAGTATTTT | TRBJ2-3 | few | TRBD2 | 15 | TRBV29-1
CASSQEPSGGTSYEQYF | TGCGCCAGCAGCCAAGAGCCCAGCGGGGGGACCTCCTACGAGCAGTACTTC | TRBJ2-7 | few | TRBD2 | 17 | TRBV4-1
CASTLISATTTEQYF | TGTGCCAGCACCCTCATTAGCGCAACCACGACCGAGCAGTACTTC | TRBJ2-7 | . | . | 15 | TRBV6-6
CASSSGGGIKQFF | TGTGCCAGCAGTTCTGGGGGCGGTATTAAGCAGTTCTTC | TRBJ2-1 | few | . | 13 | TRBV27
CASSVGGGRGRADTQYF | TGTGCCAGCAGCGTAGGGGGTGGCAGGGGGCGCGCAGATACGCAGTATTTT | TRBJ2-3 | . | TRBD1 | 17 | TRBV9
CASSLASTGTGELFF | TGTGCCAGCAGCTTAGCCAGTACGGGCACCGGGGAGCTGTTTTTT | TRBJ2-2 | . | . | 15 | TRBV7-9
CASSLVGLQETQYF | TGCGCCAGCAGCTTGGTGGGCCTCCAAGAGACCCAGTACTTC | TRBJ2-5 | few | . | 14 | TRBV5-1
CASSLTGTDDQPQHF | TGTGCCAGCAGCTTAACCGGGACAGATGATCAGCCCCAGCATTTT | TRBJ1-5 | . | TRBD1 | 15 | TRBV7-9
CASSASTDYNEQFF | TGTGCCAGCAGCGCCTCGACAGATTACAATGAGCAGTTCTTC | TRBJ2-1 | . | . | 14 | TRBV6-5
CASSISSLAVQSYNEQFF | TGTGCCAGTAGTATCTCGTCTCTAGCCGTACAATCCTACAATGAGCAGTTCTTC | TRBJ2-1 | . | . | 18 | TRBV19